This T cell receptor beta chain was captured by sequencing in a study of regulatory T cells in long-lasting Graves disease. Through Arm-PCR of CDR3 regions and iRepertoire HTBI primers, TCR beta libraries were built. TCRdb processed the multiplex PCR reads anew with MiXCR; each CDR3 protein has one entry. The sample gives more than 350,000 distinct CDR3 sequences, about 15% of which show up once; around 15% is in the top ten. Time point meaning: newly diagnosed GD, antithyroid drugs for less than 3 months. PBMC RNA was the source of the TCR library. CDR1 MGHRA and CDR2 YSYEKL come from the germline V gene. J lost 2 bases, V lost 2 bases, and 5 bases had no gene match. The CDR3 contains 15 residues. These data also featured in a second study, about T cells in Graves' hyperthyroidism and ophthalmopathy.

The TCR originated in a woman in her twenties or thirties with Graves disease. This chain links TRBV4-1 with TRBJ1-1; TRBD1 agrees at 7 bases. This specimen was peripheral blood mononuclear cells (PBMCs), taken at new diagnosis, from a patient treated with antithyroid drugs. CDR3 sequence: CASSQPRQGNTEAFF. DNA of the CDR3: TGCGCCAGCAGCCAACCTAGACAGGGTAACACTGAAGCTTTCTTT.